The rows below give T cell receptor beta chains drawn from one sample of a study of cytomegalovirus exposure and HLA in healthy donors. Method: immunoSEQ multiplex PCR; TCRdb's copy keeps in-frame clones and lacks some. Among 150,000 to 200,000 clones listed, about 80% were seen once. Sequencing was performed on PBMCs. These receptor sequences come from a man aged 30-40 years in good health and CMV-seropositive. CDR3s include the opening cysteine and the closing phenylalanine or tryptophan. D genes are given only for firm matches. Expanded clones are given a class, and other clones once, few, many or no size at all.

TRBD1,TRBJ1-6,NA,TRBV12-5,CASGLVQGGPRSPLHF,TGTGCTAGTGGTTTGGTACAAGGGGGCCCGAGGTCACCCCTCCACTTT
TRBD2,TRBJ2-2,NA,TRBV9,CASSVGELAGVNTGELFF,TGTGCCAGCAGCGTAGGAGAACTAGCGGGGGTAAACACCGGGGAGCTGTTTTTT
TRBD1,TRBJ1-4,NA,TRBV11-3,CASSLVQGQGKDEKLFF,TGTGCCAGCAGCTTAGTACAGGGGCAGGGGAAGGACGAAAAACTGTTTTTT
NA,TRBJ2-7,NA,TRBV6-6,CASSPGYISSYEQYF,TGTGCCAGCAGCCCGGGGTACATAAGCTCCTACGAGCAGTACTTC
NA,TRBJ2-3,once,TRBV9,CASSVAWGGYGTDTQYF,TGTGCCAGCAGCGTAGCGTGGGGAGGCTACGGCACAGATACGCAGTATTTT
TRBD2,TRBJ2-7,NA,TRBV6-1,CASSESGALYEQYF,TGTGCCAGCAGTGAAAGCGGGGCTCTGTACGAGCAGTACTTC
NA,TRBJ2-1,NA,TRBV25-1,CASSPLLGDKYNEQFF,TGTGCCAGCAGTCCACTACTGGGGGACAAATACAATGAGCAGTTCTTC
TRBD2,TRBJ2-7,NA,TRBV9,CASSGSGAHSYEQYF,TGTGCCAGCAGCGGAAGCGGGGCTCACTCCTACGAGCAGTACTTC
TRBD1,TRBJ2-7,NA,TRBV5-6,CASSPGGGSYEQYF,TGTGCCAGCAGCCCAGGGGGCGGATCCTACGAGCAGTACTTT
TRBD1,TRBJ2-7,once,TRBV6-5,CASTPPGQYEQYF,TGTGCCAGCACCCCCCCGGGACAGTACGAGCAGTACTTC
NA,TRBJ1-2,NA,TRBV19,CASSPGNYGYTF,TGTGCCAGTAGCCCGGGTAACTATGGCTACACCTTC
NA,TRBJ2-7,NA,TRBV5-8,CASSLLGRGYEQYF,TGTGCCAGCAGCTTGCTAGGCAGGGGCTACGAGCAGTACTTC
NA,TRBJ2-1,NA,TRBV6-4,CASSADSYNEQFF,TGTGCCAGCAGCGCGGACTCTTACAATGAGCAGTTCTTC
NA,TRBJ1-4,NA,TRBV7-8,CASSFVSGGVRDYEKLFF,TGTGCCAGCAGCTTTGTTTCCGGTGGGGTCAGGGACTATGAAAAACTGTTTTTT
NA,TRBJ2-5,NA,TRBV13,CASGEEVQETQYF,TGTGCCAGCGGGGAGGAGGTGCAAGAGACCCAGTACTTC
NA,TRBJ2-7,NA,TRBV11-3,CASSLGHTGRVAYEQYF,TGTGCCAGCAGCTTAGGCCACACCGGCAGGGTCGCCTACGAGCAGTACTTC
NA,TRBJ1-1,NA,TRBV19,CASSIGTAGDTEAFF,TGTGCCAGTAGTATAGGGACAGCCGGTGACACTGAAGCTTTCTTT
TRBD1,TRBJ1-2,NA,TRBV11-3,CASSPGQGPSYGYTF,TGTGCCAGCAGCCCGGGACAGGGGCCCTCCTATGGCTACACCTTC
TRBD2,TRBJ2-5,NA,TRBV5-4,CASSLGGFGGETQYF,TGTGCCAGCAGCTTGGGGGGTTTCGGGGGGGAGACCCAGTACTTC
NA,TRBJ1-5,NA,TRBV19,CASSIVVDSRNQPQHF,TGTGCCAGTAGTATCGTCGTCGACAGCCGGAATCAGCCCCAGCATTTT
NA,TRBJ2-1,NA,TRBV23-1,CASSQPITVRDTYNEQFF,TGCGCCAGCAGTCAACCGATTACCGTCCGGGACACGTACAATGAGCAGTTCTTC
NA,TRBJ2-3,few,TRBV27,CASSLGQTTDTQYF,TGTGCCAGCAGTTTAGGGCAGACCACAGATACGCAGTATTTT
NA,TRBJ2-1,NA,TRBV27,CASSPSLDYNEQFF,TGTGCCAGCAGCCCTAGCCTTGACTACAATGAGCAGTTCTTC
TRBD1,TRBJ2-7,few,TRBV15,CATRAGQGASYEQYF,TGTGCCACCAGGGCTGGACAGGGAGCCTCCTACGAGCAGTACTTC
TRBD2,TRBJ2-7,few,TRBV6-1,CASIPLAGGPYEQYF,TGTGCCAGCATCCCTCTAGCGGGGGGACCCTACGAGCAGTACTTC
TRBD1,TRBJ1-1,NA,TRBV2,CASSATPGQLRTEAFF,TGTGCCAGCAGTGCAACTCCGGGACAGTTGCGCACTGAAGCTTTCTTT
NA,TRBJ2-1,NA,TRBV4-3,CASSQDWGRNEQFF,TGCGCCAGCAGCCAAGATTGGGGGAGGAATGAGCAGTTCTTC
TRBD1,TRBJ2-7,NA,TRBV19,CASNPRQGRFDEQYF,TGTGCCAGTAACCCAAGACAGGGGAGATTTGACGAGCAGTACTTC
NA,TRBJ1-4,NA,TRBV30,CAWRRHRGEGGKLFF,TGTGCCTGGAGGCGCCACCGGGGGGAAGGGGGAAAACTGTTTTTT
NA,TRBJ2-5,NA,TRBV6-5,CASGRDSQETQYF,TGTGCCAGCGGCAGAGACTCCCAAGAGACCCAGTACTTC
NA,TRBJ2-5,once,TRBV5-1,CASSLVGDTRRETQYF,TGCGCCAGCAGCTTGGTTGGTGACACCAGGAGGGAGACCCAGTACTTC
NA,TRBJ2-2,NA,TRBV2,CASSPTVGGGNTGELFF,TGTGCCAGCAGTCCGACAGTTGGGGGCGGGAACACCGGGGAGCTGTTTTTT
TRBD2,TRBJ2-3,NA,TRBV6-4,CASSEGTSGSATQYF,TGTGCCAGCAGTGAAGGGACTAGCGGCAGTGCTACGCAGTATTTT
NA,TRBJ1-3,NA,TRBV7-8,CASSPGGGSGNTIYF,TGTGCCAGCAGCCCCGGGGGGGGCTCTGGAAACACCATATATTTT
NA,TRBJ1-4,many,TRBV5-3,CARRCRGEKLFF,TGTGCCAGAAGATGCCGGGGTGAAAAACTGTTTTTT
NA,TRBJ1-1,NA,TRBV21-1,CASSKASGQGASGEAFF,TGTGCCAGCAGCAAAGCCTCGGGACAGGGGGCGTCCGGTGAAGCTTTCTTT
TRBD2,TRBJ2-7,few,TRBV7-8,CASSPAGGGASYEQYF,TGTGCCAGCAGCCCGGCAGGCGGGGGGGCCTCCTACGAGCAGTACTTC